The 13 T cell receptor beta chains reported below all come from one sample, sequenced in a study of Ad26.COV2.S vaccination and SARS-CoV-2 variants. Regarding treatment: around 19 received Ad26.COV2.S at low or high dose, single or two shots; several received placebo; per-sample allocation not given. Each sample was drawn 63 days after the first injection (of vaccine or placebo). Only in-frame clones appear in the TCRdb table, and some are missing; sequencing was by immunoSEQ multiplex PCR. The table shows approximately 410,000 clones, with around nine tenths occurring only once. The sequenced sample was peripheral blood, obtained in a trial of Ad26.COV2.S vaccine versus placebo. These receptors were taken from a person aged 18-60 years who received the Ad26.COV2.S COVID-19 vaccine or a placebo.

J is TRBJ1-4 and V is TRBV29-1; D may be TRBD1 (6 bases). Germline values: CDR1 SQVTM, CDR2 ANQGSEA. The CDR3 loop spans 14 amino acids. The ends were cut back, 6 bases at V and 8 bases at J, with 19 bases in the middle. CDR3 amino acids: CSVGNRAEDEKLFF. For the CDR3, the DNA is TGCAGCGTGGGAAACAGGGCCGAGGACGAAAAACTGTTTTTT.

The chain recombines TRBV25-1 with TRBJ2-3; D ambiguous. Per germline, CDR1 MGHDK and CDR2 SYGVNS. CDR3 length: 13 amino acids. The V end lost 1 base, the J end lost 4 bases, and 6 bases lay between the germline ends. The CDR3: CASSESTPDTQYF. For the CDR3, the DNA is TGTGCCAGCAGTGAATCGACCCCAGATACGCAGTATTTT.

The rearrangement joins TRBV7-6 to TRBJ2-1, with D unresolved. CDR1 is SGHVS, CDR2 FNYEAQ, per germline. Trimming shortened V by 2 bases and J by 4 bases, and 12 bases separated the two germline ends. The CDR3 is 15 residues long. The CDR3 DNA reads as TGTGCCAGCAGCTTACAGTCATCCCCATACAATGAGCAGTTCTTC. It is translated as CASSLQSSPYNEQFF.

The chain has TRBV18 and TRBJ2-5; no firm D call. Germline V gene data show CDR1 as KGHSH and CDR2 as LQKENI. Between the trimmed V and J ends, which lost 3 bases and 7 bases, there was a span of 9 bases. This CDR3 contains 12 residues. The CDR3 is CASSPLTGTQYF. In nucleotides, the CDR3 is TGTGCCAGCTCACCCTTGACCGGGACCCAGTACTTC.

The V and J genes are TRBV10-3 and TRBJ1-5, with TRBD1 matching over 8 bases. V trimming: 5 bases; J trimming: 5 bases; junction bases outside the gene matches: 5. CDR1 and CDR2 from the germline V gene are ENHRY and SYGVKD. This CDR3 region has 14 residues. The DNA of the CDR3 is TGTGCCATCAGTTTGGACAGGGACGATCAGCCCCAGCATTTT. Amino acid sequence: CAISLDRDDQPQHF.

The rearrangement links TRBV9 to TRBJ2-2, with TRBD2 matching 9 bases. The CDR3 is 15 residues long. Germline V gives CDR1 SGDLS, CDR2 YYNGEE. J lost 7 bases, V lost 2 bases, and 6 bases had no gene match. CDR3 loop: CASSVGGGAGGELFF. The CDR3 DNA reads TGTGCCAGCAGCGTTGGCGGGGGGGCGGGCGGGGAGCTGTTTTTT.

V usage is TRBV15 and J usage is TRBJ2-1; 7 bases map to TRBD1. V was pared by 4 bases and J by 7 bases, with 1 base of the junction left unmatched. The germline CDR1 and CDR2 sequences are LNHNV and YYDKDF (reference sequence). This CDR3 is built from 12 residues. Here the CDR3 DNA reads TGTGCCACCAGCAAACAGGGGAATGAGCAGTTCTTC. Translating gives CATSKQGNEQFF.

As concerns this clone: Other DNA sequences in this sample translate to the same CDR3. The chain joins TRBV4-2 to TRBJ2-1; perhaps TRBD1 as D (11 bases). CDR3 length: 22 residues. CDR1 and CDR2 (germline): LGHNA, YNFKEQ. Trimming left V 0 bases short and J 8 bases short, with 35 bases between. DNA of the CDR3: TGTGCCAGCAGCCAAGAAAGGGGAGGACAGGGGGCCGTAGCGGGGGGCCGAGATGAGCAGTTCTTC. Residues: CASSQERGGQGAVAGGRDEQFF.

The chain employs TRBV4-3 and TRBJ1-1, with 9 bases aligning to TRBD1. The ends lost 4 bases at V and 3 bases at J; junction bases unmatched: 6. CDR3 length equals 15 residues. Per germline, CDR1 LGHNA and CDR2 YSLEER. CDR3 nucleotides: TGCGCCAGCAGCCGTTCGGGACAGGGTGACACTGAAGCTTTCTTT. Translating it yields CASSRSGQGDTEAFF.

The CDR3, as DNA: TGTGCCAGCAGCTTAGTGAGGGAGACCCAGTACTTC. This gives the protein CASSLVRETQYF. The chain joins TRBV7-9 to TRBJ2-5; D unresolved. The germline V gene has CDR1 SEHNR and CDR2 FQNEAQ (reference sequence). Trimming removed 1 base from V and 5 bases from J, with 5 bases in between. This CDR3 is built from 12 residues. Full variable domain (remainder filled in from reference TRBV7-9 and TRBJ2-5): DTGVSQNPRHKITKRGQNVTFRCDPISEHNRLYWYRQTLGQGPEFLTYFQNEAQLEKSRLLSDRFSAERPKGSFSTLEIQRTEQGDSAMYLCASSLVRETQYFGPGTRLLVL.

On this clone itself: The sample holds other DNA sequences that translate to the same CDR3. The chain is built from TRBV3-1 (or the pseudogene TRBV3-2) and TRBJ2-5; D may match TRBD1 or TRBD2 (6 bases each). Germline CDR1 reads LGHDT; CDR2 reads YNNKEL (reference sequence). CDR3 size: 14 residues. The V end was cut by 0 bases, the J end by 6 bases, with 11 bases between. CDR3 coding DNA: TGTGCCAGCAGCCAAGATTGGAGGGGGAAGACCCAGTACTTC. Translation: CASSQDWRGKTQYF.

The chain links TRBV27 to TRBJ1-4, with 7 bases matching TRBD1. Germline trimming cut 6 bases from V and 4 bases from J; bases unmatched to any gene: 8. This CDR3 contains 15 residues. Per the germline V gene, CDR1 is MNHEY and CDR2 is SMNVEV (reference sequence). DNA for the CDR3: TGTGCCAGCAGCCCGACAGGGAGAAGTAATGAAAAACTGTTTTTT. Protein sequence: CASSPTGRSNEKLFF.

This clone has only one observation. The V gene is TRBV6-5, the J gene TRBJ2-7; TRBD1 matches at 10 bases. The CDR3 covers 16 residues. J was trimmed by 5 bases and V by 0 bases; bases with no gene match: 7. The germline gives CDR1 MNHEY, CDR2 SVGAGI. The CDR3, as DNA: TGTGCCAGCAGTTACTCGAGGGACAGGGGCTTTCACGAGCAGTACTTC. Encoded protein: CASSYSRDRGFHEQYF.